This T cell receptor beta chain stems from a study of Ad26.COV2.S vaccination and SARS-CoV-2 variants (dated by TCRdb to about 2021). Regarding the complete study: TCRbeta repertoire sequencing was used to assess the specificity and breadth of SARS-CoV-2-reactive T cell receptors after Ad26.COV2.S vaccination. The TCR-sequenced set comprised approximately 30 samples: about 19 Ad26.COV2.S vaccine recipients, 5 placebo recipients and 8 SARS-CoV-2 convalescent individuals. Findings and caveats that apply to the study as a whole: Spike-specific TCR breadth was higher in Ad26.COV2.S recipients than in placebo recipients (P = 0.0014). Substantial breadth of spike-specific CD8+ and CD4+ T cell responses was reported after vaccination. According to the authors, total T cell responses may have been underestimated by the TCR breadth and depth analyses. Non-spike TCR breadth was comparable between vaccine and placebo recipients, consistent with the vaccine containing only spike.

Of note for this clone: There is no known antigen for this receptor. No quality values exist for individual bases; no much larger clone is one base distant.

The time point label, read with the paper, signifies: individuals recovered from natural SARS-CoV-2 infection. The immunoSEQ Assay was the method used to sequence TCRbeta CDR3 regions. After extraction, genomic DNA underwent amplification by bias-controlled multiplex PCR, followed by high-throughput sequencing. In the original analysis: Collapsing and filtering of sequences were performed to quantify the absolute abundance of each unique TCRbeta CDR3 region. Usable DNA was measured by amplifying reference genes present in all nucleated cells, and TCRbeta template counts were normalized to that usable DNA to estimate T cell fraction. Repertoire TCRs were annotated as SARS-CoV-2-specific by exact matching of V gene, CDR3 amino acid sequence and J gene to a known reactive TCR set. MIRA supplied the reference SARS-CoV-2 TCR set, which was filtered for enrichment in COVID-19-positive ImmuneCODE repertoires so that public or cross-reactive TCRs were removed. Drawing on the MIRA antigens, annotated TCRs were analysed further at the level of specific ORF or position within ORF. Depth was the summed frequency of annotated unique rearrangements, while breadth was defined as annotated unique rearrangements over total unique productive rearrangements. TCR breadth was compared between groups using two-sided Wilcoxon rank-sum tests. TCRdb mirrors the immuneACCESS table, restricted to in-frame sequences. Some clones are absent from its copies; in checked studies, under half trace to an unresolved V gene, and the reason for the others is unknown. V and J calls and clone size are copied from that table; D and trimming were computed from the DNA. The sample contains 300,000 to 400,000 clones, about 90% of them found a single time. 3.9% of the sample is taken by the ten largest.

The trim is 0 bases for V and 1 base for J, with a gap of 12 bases between the germline ends. From cysteine to phenylalanine, the CDR3 is 16 amino acids long. Of all the DNA, just the CDR3 is kept, 48 bases in frame from base 1. The germline V gene sets CDR1 to MNHEY and CDR2 to SVGEGT. This specimen consisted of peripheral blood, obtained after recovery from COVID-19. The sequence was collected from a human donor who had recovered from COVID-19. The receptor chain draws on TRBV6-2 or TRBV6-3 and TRBJ1-1; confidence is insufficient to name the D gene. CDR3 sequence: CASSYSTTQRNTEAFF. The DNA reads as follows: TGTGCCAGCAGTTACTCGACCACTCAGCGGAACACTGAAGCTTTCTTT.